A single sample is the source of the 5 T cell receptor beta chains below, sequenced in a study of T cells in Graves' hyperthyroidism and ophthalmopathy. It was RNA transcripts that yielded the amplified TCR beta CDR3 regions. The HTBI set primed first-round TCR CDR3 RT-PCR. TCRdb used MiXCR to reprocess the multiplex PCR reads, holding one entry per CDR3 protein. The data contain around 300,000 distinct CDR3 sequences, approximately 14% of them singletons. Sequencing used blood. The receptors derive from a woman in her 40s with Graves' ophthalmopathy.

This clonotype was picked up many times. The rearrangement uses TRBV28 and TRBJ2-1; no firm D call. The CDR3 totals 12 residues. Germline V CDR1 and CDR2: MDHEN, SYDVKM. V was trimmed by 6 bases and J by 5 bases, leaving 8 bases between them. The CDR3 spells CASRILDNEQFF. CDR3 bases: TGTGCCAGCAGGATATTAGACAATGAGCAGTTCTTC. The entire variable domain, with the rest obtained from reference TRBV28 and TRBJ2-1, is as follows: DVKVTQSSRYLVKRTGEKVFLECVQDMDHENMFWYRQDPGLGLRLIYFSYDVKMKEKGDIPEGYSVSREKKERFSLILESASTNQTSMYLCASRILDNEQFFGPGTRLTVL.

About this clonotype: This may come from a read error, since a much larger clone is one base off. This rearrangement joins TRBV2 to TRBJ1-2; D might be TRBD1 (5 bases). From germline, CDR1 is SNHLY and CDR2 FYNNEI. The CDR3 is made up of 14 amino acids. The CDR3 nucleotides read TGTGCCAGCAGTGCTCAGGGTTCCAACTATGGCTACGCCTTC. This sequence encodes CASSAQGSNYGYAF.

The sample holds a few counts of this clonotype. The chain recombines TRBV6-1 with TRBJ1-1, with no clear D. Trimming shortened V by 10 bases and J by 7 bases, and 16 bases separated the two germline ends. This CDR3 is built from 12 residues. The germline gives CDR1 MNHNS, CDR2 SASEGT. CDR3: CATRGLPGEAFF. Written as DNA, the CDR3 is TGTGCCACCCGAGGTCTCCCAGGTGAAGCTTTCTTT.

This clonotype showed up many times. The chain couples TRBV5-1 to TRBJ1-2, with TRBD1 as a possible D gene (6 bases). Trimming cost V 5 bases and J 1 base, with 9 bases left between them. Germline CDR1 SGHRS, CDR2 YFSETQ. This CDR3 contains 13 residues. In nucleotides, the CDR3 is TGCGCCAGCAGACGGACAGATAACTATGGCTACACCTTC. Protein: CASRRTDNYGYTF.

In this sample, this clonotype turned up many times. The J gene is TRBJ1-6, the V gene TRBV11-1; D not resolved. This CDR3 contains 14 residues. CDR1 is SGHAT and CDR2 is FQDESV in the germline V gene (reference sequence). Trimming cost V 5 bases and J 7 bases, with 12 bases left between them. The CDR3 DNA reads TGTGCCAGCAGCCCCAGGAGTTGGAATTCACCCCTCCACTTT. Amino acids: CASSPRSWNSPLHF.